This T cell receptor (beta chain) was obtained from a study of T cell responses to AZD1222 COVID-19 vaccine. Study results and limitations: At baseline, seropositivity was found in only six or seven AZD1222 recipients. The reported proportion of spike-specific TCRs targeting unmutated variant regions was nearly half. The CD4 TCRs associated with vaccination extended across spike and predominated at 160-218 and 743-854.

Second-dose timings of about 4 or about 12 weeks were pooled. The method was immunoSEQ multiplex PCR; TCRdb's version includes in-frame clones alone and lacks a portion of them. The sample includes around 100,000 clones, 87% of them seen just once. About this clone itself: The antigen is not known.

Sequencing used peripheral blood, obtained 28 days after the second AZD1222 dose. The receptor comes from an adult who received the AZD1222 COVID-19 vaccine.

The DNA of the CDR3 is TGTGCCAGCTCACCCACCGGGACAGGGCCCCGCTATGGCTACACCTTC. As protein: CASSPTGTGPRYGYTF. The rearrangement uses TRBV18 and TRBJ1-2; 9 positions agree with TRBD1. In germline, CDR1 is KGHSH, CDR2 LQKENI. The V gene end was trimmed by 3 bases and the J gene end by 4 bases; junction bases not matched to a gene: 9. The CDR3 is made up of 16 amino acids.